The 12 T cell receptor beta chains presented below share a single source sample, sequenced in a study of blood T cell repertoires in COVID-19. Only in-frame clones appear in the TCRdb table, and some are missing; sequencing was by immunoSEQ multiplex PCR. The profile shows 150,000 to 190,000 clones, 75% to 90% of them singletons. The material sequenced was peripheral blood. All receptors derive from a woman between 70 and 85 years old with acute or convalescent COVID-19.

For this clone: Germline and junction disagree at one end, which may indicate a read error. The chain carries TRBV29-1 and TRBJ1-2; D uncertain. Germline V gives CDR1 SQVTM, CDR2 ANQGSEA. This CDR3 region has 11 residues. The CDR3 loop reads CLAATNYGYTF. CDR3 nucleotide sequence: TGTCTGGCGGCCACTAACTATGGCTACACCTTC.

The chain has TRBV5-1 and TRBJ2-2, with 10 bases lining up with TRBD2. The V segment lost 0 bases and the J segment 8 bases; nucleotides outside the gene matches: 7. Germline CDR1 SGHRS, CDR2 YFSETQ. The CDR3 length is 16 residues. CDR3 residues: CASSLVPGLASGELFF. CDR3 bases: TGCGCCAGCAGCTTGGTTCCGGGACTAGCGTCAGGGGAGCTGTTTTTT.

This sequence joins TRBV27 and TRBJ1-5; D might be TRBD1 (5 bases). The germline V gene has CDR1 MNHEY and CDR2 SMNVEV (reference sequence). The CDR3 covers 14 residues. Deletions cut 5 bases from V and 6 bases from J, with 14 bases between. The CDR3 here is CASSSQGGSQPQHF. CDR3 in DNA: TGTGCCAGCAGTAGCCAGGGTGGGTCTCAGCCCCAGCATTTT.

A single count supports this clone. V is TRBV3-1 (or the pseudogene TRBV3-2) and J is TRBJ2-3; 9 bases match TRBD2. CDR1 and CDR2 from the germline V gene are LGHDT and YNNKEL (reference sequence). The J segment lost 3 bases and the V segment lost 2 bases, leaving 6 bases of the junction unmatched. The CDR3 spans 16 residues. CDR3 residues: CASSQLSGGYTDTQYF. CDR3 bases: TGTGCCAGCAGCCAATTAAGCGGGGGGTATACAGATACGCAGTATTTT.

The chain has TRBV10-3 and TRBJ1-2, with D hard to call. Germline V gene sequence: CDR1 ENHRY, CDR2 SYGVKD. The CDR3 is 13 residues long. The V end was cut by 9 bases, the J end by 0 bases, with 11 bases between. DNA of the CDR3: TGTGCCATAACGGGAATGGCTAACTATGGCTACACCTTC. Its protein product is CAITGMANYGYTF.

CDR3 DNA: TGTGCCTGGATTCGGGGAGGGAACCGTGGCTACACCTTC. Translated, it gives CAWIRGGNRGYTF. This chain joins TRBV30 and TRBJ1-2, with unresolved D. Trimming pared 4 bases from V and 7 bases from J, leaving 16 bases between. The CDR3 contains 13 residues. Germline V lookup: CDR1 GTSNPN, CDR2 SVGIG (reference sequence).

The rearrangement joins TRBV19 to TRBJ2-4; weak D call: TRBD1 (6 bases). Germline CDR1 is LNHDA and CDR2 is SQIVND (reference sequence). V gave up 5 bases and J gave up 5 bases, with 13 bases separating them. The CDR3 runs to 14 residues. The CDR3 spells CASSLTGLENIQYF. CDR3 coding DNA: TGTGCCAGTAGTTTAACAGGGTTGGAAAACATTCAGTACTTC.

The chain employs TRBV19 and TRBJ2-5, with D perhaps matching TRBD1 (5 bases). V gave up 4 bases and J gave up 4 bases, with 16 bases separating them. In germline, CDR1 is LNHDA, CDR2 SQIVND (reference sequence). This CDR3 spans 15 amino acids. The CDR3 coding sequence is TGTGCCAGTAGTACTATTGTGGGGCAGGGAGAGACCCAGTACTTC. It codes for CASSTIVGQGETQYF. Using reference TRBV19 and TRBJ2-5 for the parts outside the CDR3, the full variable domain is DGGITQSPKYLFRKEGQNVTLSCEQNLNHDAMYWYRQDPGQGLRLIYYSQIVNDFQKGDIAEGYSVSREKKESFPLTVTSAQKNPTAFYLCASSTIVGQGETQYFGPGTRLLVL.

This chain uses TRBV7-2 with TRBJ1-1; the D gene is possibly TRBD1 (5 bases). CDR3 length equals 15 residues. Germline loops: CDR1 SGHTA, CDR2 FQGNSA. V lost 3 bases to trimming and J lost 1 base, with 12 bases between them. CDR3 region: CASSFRRGENTEAFF. The CDR3 DNA sequence: TGTGCCAGCAGCTTCAGGAGGGGTGAGAACACTGAAGCTTTCTTT.

This sequence joins TRBV2 and TRBJ2-2; TRBD2 aligns across 7 bases. Germline V gives CDR1 SNHLY, CDR2 FYNNEI. This CDR3 has 16 amino acids. The junction had 11 bases not matched to a gene; V was cut back by 4 bases and J by 6 bases. The CDR3 loop reads CASSALGLGGSGELFF. CDR3 sequence (DNA): TGTGCCAGCAGTGCTTTAGGACTAGGAGGGTCCGGGGAGCTGTTTTTT.

The chain has TRBV4-2 and TRBJ2-1; 7 bases match TRBD2. Per the germline V gene, CDR1 is LGHNA and CDR2 is YNFKEQ. After removal of 1 base from V and 8 bases from J, the junction contained 2 bases not matched to a gene. The CDR3 sequence is 13 residues long. The CDR3 bases are TGTGCCAGCAGCCAAGGGACTAGTCATGAGCAGTTCTTC. Its translation: CASSQGTSHEQFF.

The gene calls are TRBV5-1 and TRBJ2-5, with 9 positions matching TRBD2. Germline V gene data show CDR1 as SGHRS and CDR2 as YFSETQ. Losses at the gene ends were 3 bases for V and 5 bases for J; bases not matched to a gene: 5. CDR3 length: 14 residues. CDR3: CASSSLAGEETQYF. CDR3 bases: TGCGCCAGCAGCTCATTAGCGGGGGAGGAGACCCAGTACTTC.